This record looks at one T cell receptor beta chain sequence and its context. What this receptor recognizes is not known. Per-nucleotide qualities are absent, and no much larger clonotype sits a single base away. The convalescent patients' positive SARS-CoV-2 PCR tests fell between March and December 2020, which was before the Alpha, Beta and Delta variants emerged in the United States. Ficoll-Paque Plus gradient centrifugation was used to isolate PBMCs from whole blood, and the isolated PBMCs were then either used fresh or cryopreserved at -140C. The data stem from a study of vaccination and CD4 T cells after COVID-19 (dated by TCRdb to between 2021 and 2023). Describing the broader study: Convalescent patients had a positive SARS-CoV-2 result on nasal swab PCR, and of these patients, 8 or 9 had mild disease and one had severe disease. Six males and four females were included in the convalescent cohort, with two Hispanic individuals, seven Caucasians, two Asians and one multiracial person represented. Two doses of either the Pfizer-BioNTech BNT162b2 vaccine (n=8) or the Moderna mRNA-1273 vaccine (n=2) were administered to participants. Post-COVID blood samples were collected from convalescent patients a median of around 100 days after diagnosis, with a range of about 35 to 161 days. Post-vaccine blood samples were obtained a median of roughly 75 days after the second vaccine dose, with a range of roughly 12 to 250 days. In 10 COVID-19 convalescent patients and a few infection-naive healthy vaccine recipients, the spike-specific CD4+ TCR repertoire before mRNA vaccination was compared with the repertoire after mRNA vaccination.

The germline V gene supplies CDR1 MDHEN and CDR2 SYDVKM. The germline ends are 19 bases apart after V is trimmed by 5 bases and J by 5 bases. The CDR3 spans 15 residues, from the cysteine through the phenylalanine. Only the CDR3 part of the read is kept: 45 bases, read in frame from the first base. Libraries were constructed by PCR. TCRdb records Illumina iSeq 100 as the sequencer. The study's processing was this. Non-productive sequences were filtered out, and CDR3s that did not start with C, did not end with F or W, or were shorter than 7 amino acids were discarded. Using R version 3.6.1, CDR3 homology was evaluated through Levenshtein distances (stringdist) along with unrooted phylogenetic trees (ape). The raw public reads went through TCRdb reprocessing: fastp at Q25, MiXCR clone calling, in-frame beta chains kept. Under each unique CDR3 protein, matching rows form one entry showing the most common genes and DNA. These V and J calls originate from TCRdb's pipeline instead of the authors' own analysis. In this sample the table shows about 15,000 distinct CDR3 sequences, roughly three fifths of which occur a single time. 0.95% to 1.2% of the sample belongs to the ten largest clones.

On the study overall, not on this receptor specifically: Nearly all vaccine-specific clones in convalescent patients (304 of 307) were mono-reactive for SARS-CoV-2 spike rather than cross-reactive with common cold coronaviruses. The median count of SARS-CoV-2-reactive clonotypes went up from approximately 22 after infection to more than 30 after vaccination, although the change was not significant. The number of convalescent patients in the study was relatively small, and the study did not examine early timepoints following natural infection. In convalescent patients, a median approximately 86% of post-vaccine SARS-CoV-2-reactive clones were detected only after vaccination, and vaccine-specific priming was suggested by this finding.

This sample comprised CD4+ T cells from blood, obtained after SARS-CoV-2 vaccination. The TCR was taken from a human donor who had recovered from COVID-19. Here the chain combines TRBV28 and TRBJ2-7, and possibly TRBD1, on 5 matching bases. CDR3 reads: CASSEAGLLKDEQYF. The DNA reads TGTGCCAGCAGTGAGGCAGGGCTGTTAAAGGACGAGCAGTACTTC.